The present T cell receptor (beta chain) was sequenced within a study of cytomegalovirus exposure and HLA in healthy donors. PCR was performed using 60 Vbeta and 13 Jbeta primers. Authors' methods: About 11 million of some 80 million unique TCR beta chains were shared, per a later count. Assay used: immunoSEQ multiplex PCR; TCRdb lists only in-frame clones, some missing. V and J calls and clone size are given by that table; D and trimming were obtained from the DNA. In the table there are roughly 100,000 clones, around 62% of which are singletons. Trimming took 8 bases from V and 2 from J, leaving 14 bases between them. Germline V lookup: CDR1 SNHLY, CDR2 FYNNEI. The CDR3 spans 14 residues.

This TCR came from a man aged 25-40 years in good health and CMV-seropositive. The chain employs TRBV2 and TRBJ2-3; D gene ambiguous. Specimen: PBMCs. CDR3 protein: CASLRRRSTDTQYF. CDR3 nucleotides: TGTGCCAGCCTCCGGCGGCGATCCACAGATACGCAGTATTTT.